Each of the 16 T cell receptor beta chains below was sequenced from the same sample in a study of CD8 T cells in ankylosing spondylitis. TCRdb re-analysed the 5' RACE reads in MiXCR, keeping a single row per CDR3 protein. The sample has approximately 350,000 distinct CDR3 sequences; about 20% are singletons. Material: blood, either unsorted or a sorted T cell fraction (not recorded which). These receptors were collected from a male donor with ankylosing spondylitis or in good health (not recorded which).

This clonotype was seen just once. This chain uses TRBV7-9 with TRBJ1-2; possibly TRBD1 for D (6 bases). Germline CDR1 and CDR2: SEHNR and FQNEAQ (reference sequence). The CDR3 has 14 residues. Trimming removed 4 bases at V and 4 bases at J, with 13 bases between. The CDR3 bases are TGTGCCAGCAGCTGGGGCCGGGACATCTATGGCTACACCTTC. It is translated as CASSWGRDIYGYTF.

This clonotype came up many times. The chain joins TRBV29-1 to TRBJ2-1; D possibly matches TRBD1 or TRBD2 (6 bases each). Germline loops: CDR1 SQVTM, CDR2 ANQGSEA. CDR3 length: 16 amino acids. The V gene lost 4 bases and the J gene lost 6 bases, with 22 bases spanning the gap. The CDR3 is CSVVSGATPIRNEQFF. DNA of the CDR3: TGCAGCGTTGTGTCGGGGGCCACTCCTATTCGCAATGAGCAGTTCTTC.

The chain carries TRBV2 and TRBJ2-7; 9 nucleotides agree with TRBD1. Germline V lookup: CDR1 SNHLY, CDR2 FYNNEI. J gave up 3 bases and V 6 bases, and 3 bases lay outside the gene matches. CDR3 length: 13 amino acids. The CDR3 DNA sequence: TGTGCCAGCAGGGGACAGGGAATCTACGAGCAGTACTTC. This translates into CASRGQGIYEQYF. The full variable domain, its missing parts supplied by reference TRBV2 and TRBJ2-7, is EPEVTQTPSHQVTQMGQEVILRCVPISNHLYFYWYRQILGQKVEFLVSFYNNEISEKSEIFDDQFSVERPDGSNFTLKIRSTKLEDSAMYFCASRGQGIYEQYFGPGTRLTVT.

The chain recombines TRBV20-1 with TRBJ2-7, with D possibly matching TRBD2 (5 bases). Germline CDR1 reads DFQATT; CDR2 reads SNEGSKA (reference sequence). V was trimmed by 0 bases and J by 6 bases, leaving 18 bases between them. The CDR3 has 15 residues. In nucleotides, the CDR3 is TGCAGTGCTAGAGATCCCCGGGGTTTCCACTTCGAGCAGTACTTC. Translated: CSARDPRGFHFEQYF.

This clonotype showed up just a few times. This chain links TRBV10-3 with TRBJ2-7; 9 nucleotides line up with TRBD1. The CDR3 spans 14 residues. Germline V gene lookup returns CDR1 ENHRY and CDR2 SYGVKD. V lost 2 bases to trimming and J lost 5 bases; unmatched junction nucleotides: 4. Here the CDR3 reads CAISEGTGSHEQYF. The CDR3 nucleotides read TGTGCCATCAGTGAGGGGACAGGGAGTCACGAGCAGTACTTC.

The V and J genes are TRBV12-3 or TRBV12-4 and TRBJ2-1; 10 bases align to TRBD2. There are 15 residues in the CDR3. Trimming took 5 bases from V and 5 from J; bases not matched to a gene: 6. CDR3 in DNA: TGTGCCAGCAGTCCCACTAGCGGGGTGGACAATGAGCAGTTCTTC. This gives the protein CASSPTSGVDNEQFF.

This clonotype appeared once. The chain joins TRBV29-1 to TRBJ2-1, with 9 nucleotides matching TRBD1. CDR3 length: 14 amino acids. J gave up 6 bases and V 0 bases, and 3 bases lay outside the gene matches. The germline V gene has CDR1 SQVTM and CDR2 ANQGSEA. The CDR3 nucleotides read TGCAGCGTTGAAGAGGACAGGGGATCCAATGAGCAGTTCTTC. This translates into CSVEEDRGSNEQFF.

The chain recombines TRBV12-3 or TRBV12-4 with TRBJ2-7; TRBD2 aligns across 7 bases. This CDR3 contains 14 residues. The trim removed 3 bases at V and 3 bases at J, leaving 5 bases unmatched. The CDR3 coding sequence is TGTGCCAGCAGTTTCTCACGGGGGGACTACGAGCAGTACTTC. Amino acid sequence: CASSFSRGDYEQYF.

The chain couples TRBV7-9 to TRBJ2-7; 7 bases agree with TRBD2. This CDR3 spans 12 amino acids. CDR1 and CDR2 from the germline V gene are SEHNR and FQNEAQ (reference sequence). V was clipped by 5 bases and J by 3 bases; unmatched bases: 1. CDR3 sequence (DNA): TGTGCCAGCAGCGGGGGGGACTACGAGCAGTACTTC. Protein sequence: CASSGGDYEQYF.

The chain links TRBV9 to TRBJ1-4; 7 bases match TRBD1. CDR1 SGDLS and CDR2 YYNGEE come from the germline V gene. This CDR3 has 16 residues. J was trimmed by 8 bases and V by 0 bases; bases with no gene match: 10. The CDR3 here is CASSVGSTGVGEKLFF. DNA of the CDR3: TGTGCCAGCAGCGTAGGGTCCACAGGGGTTGGGGAAAAACTGTTTTTT.

This clonotype was detected only a few times. J is TRBJ2-7 and V is TRBV29-1, with TRBD1 matching 9 bases. CDR3 length: 13 residues. Trimming removed 5 bases from V and 1 base from J; junction bases left unmatched: 3. Per the germline V gene, CDR1 is SQVTM and CDR2 is ANQGSEA. The CDR3 protein is CSVMDRGSYEQYF. The DNA for the CDR3 is TGCAGCGTTATGGACAGGGGTTCCTACGAGCAGTACTTC.

The gene calls are TRBV15 and TRBJ2-7; D may be TRBD2 (5 bases). This CDR3 is 15 amino acids long. V shed 5 bases and J shed 0 bases, with 14 bases lying between them. Germline-derived CDR1 and CDR2 are LNHNV and YYDKDF (reference sequence). The DNA for the CDR3 is TGTGCCACCAGCCCCCAAAGGACTGTCTCCTACGAGCAGTACTTC. Residues: CATSPQRTVSYEQYF.

The chain recombines TRBV4-1 with TRBJ2-3, with 7 bases aligning to TRBD2. The CDR3 spans 16 residues. The junction had 8 bases not matched to a gene; V was cut back by 3 bases and J by 2 bases. Germline-derived CDR1 and CDR2 are MGHRA and YSYEKL. The DNA for the CDR3 is TGCGCCAGCAGCCAGGTCTCTGCGGGGGACACAGATACGCAGTATTTT. This codes for CASSQVSAGDTDTQYF.

This clonotype was seen more than once but under ten times. This chain connects TRBV27 to TRBJ2-1, with TRBD1 as a possible D gene (6 bases). The V gene's germline CDR1 is MNHEY and CDR2 SMNVEV (reference sequence). The CDR3 totals 11 residues. Trimming stripped 10 bases from V and 4 bases from J, with 8 bases between. The CDR3 DNA sequence: TGTGCCATAGGACAGTACAATGAGCAGTTCTTC. It specifies CAIGQYNEQFF.

The genes are TRBV10-1 and TRBJ2-1; D might be TRBD1 (5 bases). The CDR3 is 13 amino acids. Between the trimmed V and J ends, which lost 3 bases and 6 bases, there was a span of 9 bases. Germline assignment: CDR1 WNHNN and CDR2 SYGVQD (reference sequence). Here the CDR3 reads CASSEGERNEQFF. The CDR3 DNA reads TGCGCCAGCAGTGAAGGGGAACGCAATGAGCAGTTCTTC.

This clonotype was found a few times. The V and J genes are TRBV19 and TRBJ2-7; D is possibly TRBD1 (6 bases). Looked up from germline, CDR1 is LNHDA and CDR2 is SQIVND (reference sequence). V was trimmed by 5 bases and J by 2 bases, leaving 13 bases between them. CDR3 length: 14 amino acids. The CDR3 nucleotides are TGTGCCAGTAGTCCAACAGGGACCCCCTACGAGCAGTACTTC. This gives the protein CASSPTGTPYEQYF.